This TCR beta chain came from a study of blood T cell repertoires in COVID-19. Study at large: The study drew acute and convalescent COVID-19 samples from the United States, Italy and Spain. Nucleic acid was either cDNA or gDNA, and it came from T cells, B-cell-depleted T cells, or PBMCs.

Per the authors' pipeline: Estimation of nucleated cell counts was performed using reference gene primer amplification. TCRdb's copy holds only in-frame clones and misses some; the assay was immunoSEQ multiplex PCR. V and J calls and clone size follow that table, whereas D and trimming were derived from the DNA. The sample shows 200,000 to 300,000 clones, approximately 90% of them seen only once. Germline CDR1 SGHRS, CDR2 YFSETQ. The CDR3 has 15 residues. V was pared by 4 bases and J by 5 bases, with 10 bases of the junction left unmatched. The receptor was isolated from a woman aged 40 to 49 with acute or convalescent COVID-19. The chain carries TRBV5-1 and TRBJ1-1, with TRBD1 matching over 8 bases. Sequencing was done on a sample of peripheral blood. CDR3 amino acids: CASSGQGAAVTEAFF. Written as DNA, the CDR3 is TGCGCCAGCAGCGGCCAGGGGGCGGCGGTAACTGAAGCTTTCTTT.